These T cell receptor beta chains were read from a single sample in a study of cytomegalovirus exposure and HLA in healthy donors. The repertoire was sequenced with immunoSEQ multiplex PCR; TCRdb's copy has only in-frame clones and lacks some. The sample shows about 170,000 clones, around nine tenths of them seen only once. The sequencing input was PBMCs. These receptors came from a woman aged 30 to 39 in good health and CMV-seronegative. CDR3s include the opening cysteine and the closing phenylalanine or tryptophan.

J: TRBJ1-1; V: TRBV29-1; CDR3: CSVADRNNPFF
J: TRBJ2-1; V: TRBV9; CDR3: CASSPRGSSGPGYEQFF
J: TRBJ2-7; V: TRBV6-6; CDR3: CASSYSGRSYEQYF
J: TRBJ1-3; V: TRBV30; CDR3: CAWSVKGTGTGNTIYF
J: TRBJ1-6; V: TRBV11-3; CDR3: CASSLDRGFSPLHF
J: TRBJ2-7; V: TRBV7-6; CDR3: CASSPAPAGDQTYEQYF
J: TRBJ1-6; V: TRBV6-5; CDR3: CASNRGNSPLHF
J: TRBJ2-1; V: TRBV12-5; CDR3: CASAKGWHEQFF
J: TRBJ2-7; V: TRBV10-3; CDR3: CAISEDFSYEQYF
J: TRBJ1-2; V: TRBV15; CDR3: CATSTGTGGTYGYTF
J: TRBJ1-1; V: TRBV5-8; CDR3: CASRGDREAFF
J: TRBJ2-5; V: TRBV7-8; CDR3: CASSPGQGRETQYF
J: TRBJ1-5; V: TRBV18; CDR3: CASSPDRGIYGNQPQHF
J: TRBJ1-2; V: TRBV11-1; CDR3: CASSPEVGAAYGYTF
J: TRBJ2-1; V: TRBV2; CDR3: CASSDPYNEQFF
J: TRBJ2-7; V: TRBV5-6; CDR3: CASSRRRGATYEQYF
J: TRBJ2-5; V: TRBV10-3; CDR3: CAISPRQGPQETQYF
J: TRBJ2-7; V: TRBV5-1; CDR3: CASSLATSGGEYEQYF
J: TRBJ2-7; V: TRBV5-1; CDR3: CASSWTTGGSPSYEQYF
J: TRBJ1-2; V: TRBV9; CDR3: CASSSAPGQYGYTF
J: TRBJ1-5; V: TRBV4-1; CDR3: CASSQGLTVYNQPQHF